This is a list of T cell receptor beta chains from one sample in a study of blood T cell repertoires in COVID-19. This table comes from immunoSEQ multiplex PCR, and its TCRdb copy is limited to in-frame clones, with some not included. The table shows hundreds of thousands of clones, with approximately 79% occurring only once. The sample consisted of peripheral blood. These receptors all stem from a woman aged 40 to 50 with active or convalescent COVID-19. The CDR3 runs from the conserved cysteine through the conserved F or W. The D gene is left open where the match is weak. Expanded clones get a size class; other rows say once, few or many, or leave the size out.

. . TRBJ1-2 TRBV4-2 TGTGCCAGCAGACAAGGGCTGACAGGTCGATATGGCTACACCTTC CASRQGLTGRYGYTF
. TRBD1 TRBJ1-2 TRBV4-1 TGCGCCAGCAGCCAAGTCCTAGGGGACAGGGGGGGGAATGGCTACACCTTC CASSQVLGDRGGNGYTF
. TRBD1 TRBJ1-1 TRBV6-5 TGTGCCAGCAGTCCGCGGACAGGGACCACTGAAGCTTTCTTT CASSPRTGTTEAFF
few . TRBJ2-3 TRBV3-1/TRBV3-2 TGTGCCAGCAGCCGGCTCCGGGGGGCGACAGATACGCAGTATTTT CASSRLRGATDTQYF
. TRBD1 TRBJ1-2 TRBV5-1 TGCGCCAGCAGTAGGTCCATGGGACAGGAAGGCTACACCTTC CASSRSMGQEGYTF
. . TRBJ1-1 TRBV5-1 TGCGCCAGCAGCTTGCAACAGGGCGCTAACACTGAAGCTTTCTTT CASSLQQGANTEAFF
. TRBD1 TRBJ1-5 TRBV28 TGTGCCAGCAGTCGGGACAGGGGGCCCCAGCCCCAGCATTTT CASSRDRGPQPQHF
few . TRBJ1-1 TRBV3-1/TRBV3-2 TGTGCCAGCACCGCAGGGATGGGCACTGAAGCTTTCTTT CASTAGMGTEAFF
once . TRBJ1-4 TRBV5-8 TGTGCCAGCAGCTTAGGGGCAGCCTCTAATGAAAAACTGTTTTTT CASSLGAASNEKLFF
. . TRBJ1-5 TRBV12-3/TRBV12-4 TGTGCCAGCAGTTTAACGGGGGATCAGCCCCAGCATTTT CASSLTGDQPQHF
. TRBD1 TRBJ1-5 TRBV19 TGTGCCAGTAGTTCCGGGACAGCTAGCAATCAGCCCCAGCATTTT CASSSGTASNQPQHF
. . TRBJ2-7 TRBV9 TGTGCCAGCAGCGTACAGGGAGGTCTCCACGAGCAGTACTTC CASSVQGGLHEQYF
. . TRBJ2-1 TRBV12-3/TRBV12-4 TGTGCCAGCGGGGGGGCAGTATCGAATGAGCAGTTCTTC CASGGAVSNEQFF
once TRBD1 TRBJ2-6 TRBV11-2 TGTGCCAGCATTCCTAGGGGGCTAGCTGGGGCCAACGTCCTGACTTTC CASIPRGLAGANVLTF
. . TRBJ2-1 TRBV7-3 TGTGCCAGCAGCTCGTACTTATACAATGAGCAGTTCTTC CASSSYLYNEQFF